Following are 6 T cell receptor beta chains from one sample sequenced in a study of beta chain features in type 1 diabetes. All of the isolated RNA was reverse transcribed, so expressed TCRB transcripts were sequenced. Produced via immunoSEQ multiplex PCR; TCRdb's table is partial and in-frame only. The sample has a few hundred thousand clones, approximately 13% seen once. Study-level results: Type 1 diabetes patients had moderately but significantly shorter TCRB CDR3s in all four CD4+ subsets.

These receptors have no identified antigens. The sample taken for sequencing was naive CD4+ T cells from blood. These receptors were obtained from a woman under 30 with type 1 diabetes.

This clone was counted a few times. The chain has TRBV6-5 and TRBJ2-3; D perhaps matches TRBD2 (6 bases). In germline, CDR1 is MNHEY, CDR2 SVGAGI. The CDR3 sequence is 13 residues long. Trimming took 0 bases from V and 13 from J, leaving 14 bases between them. CDR3 nucleotides: TGTGCCAGCAGTTACTCGAACGGGGGAGACAAGTATTTT. Amino acid sequence: CASSYSNGGDKYF.

This clone appeared a few times. The V call is TRBV7-2, the J call TRBJ1-2, with no clear D. The CDR3 extends over 13 amino acids. CDR1 and CDR2 (germline): SGHTA, FQGNSA. The V gene lost 4 bases and the J gene lost 8 bases, with 14 bases spanning the gap. In DNA form, the CDR3 reads TGTGCCAGCAGCTCACTGGGCGCTTTGGGCTACACCTTC. Protein: CASSSLGALGYTF. Using reference TRBV7-2 and TRBJ1-2 for the parts outside the CDR3, the full variable domain is GAGVSQSPSNKVTEKGKDVELRCDPISGHTALYWYRQSLGQGLEFLIYFQGNSAPDKSGLPSDRFSAERTGGSVSTLTIQRTQQEDSAVYLCASSSLGALGYTFGSGTRLTVV.

The chain couples TRBV2 to TRBJ1-1, with D possibly matching TRBD1 (5 bases). The CDR3 is 13 amino acids. Germline V lookup: CDR1 SNHLY, CDR2 FYNNEI. Between the trimmed V and J ends, which lost 5 bases and 1 base, there was a span of 8 bases. The CDR3, as DNA: TGTGCCAGCAGTACGACAGAGAACACTGAAGCTTTCTTT. This encodes CASSTTENTEAFF.

This chain uses TRBV29-1 with TRBJ2-1, with D unclear. Germline loops: CDR1 SQVTM, CDR2 ANQGSEA. The CDR3 runs 12 residues. The CDR3 bases are TGCAGTAGTCTCCGCGAGTACAATGAGCAGTTCTTC. This codes for CSSLREYNEQFF.

V usage is TRBV7-2 and J usage is TRBJ2-1, with 7 nucleotides matching TRBD2. The CDR3 totals 19 residues. Germline lookup yields CDR1 SGHTA and CDR2 FQGNSA. With 1 base clipped from V and 7 bases from J, the junction kept 19 bases outside the gene matches. The CDR3 region is CASSLVGRLIAGPRNEQFF. The DNA of the CDR3 is TGTGCCAGCAGCTTAGTCGGGAGACTAATAGCGGGCCCTCGGAATGAGCAGTTCTTC.

The chain is built from TRBV5-1 and TRBJ2-1; 7 positions agree with TRBD1. Germline V gives CDR1 SGHRS, CDR2 YFSETQ. This CDR3 contains 13 residues. Trimming took 0 bases from V and 8 from J; bases not matched to a gene: 2. The CDR3 nucleotides read TGCGCCAGCAGCTTGGATCAGGGGGATGAGCAGTTCTTC. This translates into CASSLDQGDEQFF. The full variable domain, with the rest looked up from reference TRBV5-1 and TRBJ2-1, is KAGVTQTPRYLIKTRGQQVTLSCSPISGHRSVSWYQQTPGQGLQFLFEYFSETQRNKGNFPGRFSGRQFSNSRSEMNVSTLELGDSALYLCASSLDQGDEQFFGPGTRLTVL.